What follows describes a single T cell receptor beta chain. Its antigen has not been determined. No qualities accompany the bases; no much larger clone lies one base away. TCRbeta CDR3 regions were amplified from genomic DNA by means of the immunoSEQ Assay, a bias-controlled multiplex PCR. In the paper's pipeline: The number of nucleated cells in each sample was estimated by amplification of reference gene primers within the assay. To quantify the absolute abundance of each unique TCRbeta CDR3 rearrangement, sequence reads were collapsed and filtered. For each sample, productive Simpson clonality was calculated as the square root of Simpson's diversity index across productive rearrangements. Held by TCRdb, this immuneACCESS table contains in-frame sequences only and omits some clones. Under half of the omission traces to an unresolved V gene where checked; the cause of the rest is unknown. That table supplies the V and J calls and clone size; D and trimming were determined from the DNA. Across this sample there are more than 200,000 clones, with 75% to 90% seen only once. Approximately 0.66% of the sample is held by the ten biggest clonotypes.

The entry originates in a study of blood T cell repertoires in COVID-19 (dated by TCRdb to about 2020). Study-wide context: Samples from collaborators originated in the United States, Italy and Spain and spanned both the acute and convalescent phases of COVID-19. The material from the prospective study consisted of cDNA or gDNA derived from T cells, B-cell-depleted T cells, or PBMCs. Deeply sampled blood TCRbeta repertoires from subjects exposed to, actively infected with, or recovered from COVID-19 were included in the dataset. The repertoires were released in a freely available public database meant as a resource for research on the immune response to SARS-CoV-2. The samples were drawn from two sources: the first 160 participants of the ongoing ImmuneRACE study, and 1,200 or so subjects contributed by 6 global collaborators. The sample metadata nearly always contained a de-identified subject ID, COVID-19 status, age in years and sex. HLA class I and class II types, where available, came from metadata supplied by the sample provider rather than from assay-based typing.

Each collaborating institution followed its own protocols to collect whole blood in K2EDTA tubes. For TCRbeta analysis, collaborators shipped samples in one of three forms: frozen whole blood, isolated PBMCs, or DNA extracted from either of those sample types. Paper-wide results and their limitations: The quantity of clinical and demographic metadata differed by source and by participant and was supplied without curation.

According to the germline V gene (reference sequence), CDR1 reads LNHDA and CDR2 reads SQIVND. V is clipped by 5 bases and J by 7 bases, and the sequence between their germline boundaries is 27 bases long. Measured from the cysteine to the phenylalanine, the CDR3 is 18 residues long. The only DNA kept is the CDR3, 54 bases in frame from the first base. Sequencing used peripheral blood. This TCR derives from a man aged 40-49 years with acute or convalescent COVID-19. In this chain, TRBV19 is recombined with TRBJ2-1, with TRBD2 perhaps the D gene, on 10 matching bases. The base sequence is TGTGCCAGTAGTGAGGGACAGGGACAGCGGGAGGGCCGGAATGAGCAGTTCTTC. This yields the protein CASSEGQGQREGRNEQFF.